These 19 T cell receptor beta chains share one sample of origin, sequenced in a study of blood T cell repertoires in COVID-19. The table came from immunoSEQ multiplex PCR; TCRdb's copy has only in-frame clones and leaves some out. The sample holds 350,000 or so clones, approximately 87% seen once. Material for sequencing was peripheral blood. The source of these receptors is a woman aged 25 to 39 with COVID-19, enrolled during active disease.

This sequence joins TRBV5-5 and TRBJ1-4; D call uncertain. The CDR3 runs to 15 residues. Trimming left V 0 bases short and J 0 bases short, with 6 bases between. Germline V CDR1 and CDR2: SGHKS, YYEKEE (reference sequence). The CDR3 loop is CASSLVFATNEKLFF. CDR3 DNA sequence: TGTGCCAGCAGCTTGGTCTTTGCAACTAATGAAAAACTGTTTTTT.

The chain couples TRBV5-1 to TRBJ2-1, with 7 bases matching TRBD1. This CDR3 has 15 amino acids. Germline CDR1 is SGHRS and CDR2 is YFSETQ. Trimming at V came to 4 bases and at J to 1 base, leaving 5 bases not matched to a gene. Written as DNA, the CDR3 is TGCGCCAGCAGCCCCATGACAGGGTCCTACAATGAGCAGTTCTTC. Protein sequence: CASSPMTGSYNEQFF. Full variable domain (remainder filled in from reference TRBV5-1 and TRBJ2-1): KAGVTQTPRYLIKTRGQQVTLSCSPISGHRSVSWYQQTPGQGLQFLFEYFSETQRNKGNFPGRFSGRQFSNSRSEMNVSTLELGDSALYLCASSPMTGSYNEQFFGPGTRLTVL.

The V and J genes are TRBV2 and TRBJ2-7, with TRBD1 matching over 8 bases. Germline V gives CDR1 SNHLY, CDR2 FYNNEI. J was trimmed by 5 bases and V by 3 bases; bases with no gene match: 9. The CDR3 loop spans 15 amino acids. The CDR3 protein is CASSDIGTGSDEQYF. The CDR3 DNA reads TGTGCCAGCAGTGATATAGGGACAGGTTCCGACGAGCAGTACTTC.

This sequence joins TRBV11-3 and TRBJ2-2; weak D call: TRBD2 (7 bases). This CDR3 is built from 16 residues. V lost 5 bases, J lost 6 bases, and 19 bases lay in between. Germline-derived CDR1 and CDR2 are SGHNT and YENEEA. The CDR3 loop is CASSHLGGEHAGELFF. The DNA for the CDR3 is TGTGCCAGCAGCCATTTAGGGGGGGAACATGCCGGGGAGCTGTTTTTT. The full variable domain, in which reference TRBV11-3 and TRBJ2-2 provide the parts outside the CDR3, is EAGVVQSPRYKIIEKKQPVAFWCNPISGHNTLYWYLQNLGQGPELLIRYENEEAVDDSQLPKDRFSAERLKGVDSTLKIQPAELGDSAVYLCASSHLGGEHAGELFFGEGSRLTVL.

The chain joins TRBV10-3 to TRBJ2-1, with 10 bases that match TRBD2. The J segment lost 8 bases and the V segment lost 6 bases, leaving 4 bases of the junction unmatched. Germline lookup yields CDR1 ENHRY and CDR2 SYGVKD. CDR3 length equals 13 residues. CDR3 protein: CAIRGTSVYEQFF. The CDR3 nucleotides are TGTGCCATCAGGGGGACTAGCGTGTATGAGCAGTTCTTC.

The J gene is TRBJ1-1, the V gene TRBV10-1; D gene uncertain. The CDR3 has 11 residues. Trimming took 9 bases from V and 5 from J, leaving 10 bases between them. Germline assignment: CDR1 WNHNN and CDR2 SYGVQD (reference sequence). The CDR3 nucleotides read TGCGCCAGTAAAGGAGGGACTGAAGCTTTCTTT. Translation gives CASKGGTEAFF.

This clone was seen a few times. This sequence joins TRBV5-4 and TRBJ2-1, with D possibly TRBD2 on 6 matching bases. V shed 2 bases and J shed 3 bases, with 12 bases lying between them. CDR3 length equals 15 residues. The germline CDR1 and CDR2 sequences are SGHNT and YYREEE (reference sequence). DNA of the CDR3: TGTGCCAGCAGCTTAGGCCTAGCGAACTACAATGAGCAGTTCTTC. Translation: CASSLGLANYNEQFF.

This clone was seen just once. The chain recombines TRBV7-2 with TRBJ1-3; 11 positions match TRBD1. V trimming: 4 bases; J trimming: 4 bases; junction bases outside the gene matches: 3. Germline values: CDR1 SGHTA, CDR2 FQGNSA. The length of the CDR3 is 15 residues. The CDR3 here is CASSSWDRGGNTIYF. CDR3 sequence (DNA): TGTGCCAGCAGCTCCTGGGACAGGGGGGGAAACACCATATATTTT.

The chain joins TRBV11-2 to TRBJ1-1, with D possibly matching TRBD1 (6 bases). The CDR3 has 13 amino acids. In germline, CDR1 is SGHAT, CDR2 FQNNGV. V lost 5 bases and J 3 bases, leaving 10 bases between the germline ends. For the CDR3, the DNA is TGTGCCAGCAGCCAAGGGGGGGACACTGAAGCTTTCTTT. Its protein product is CASSQGGDTEAFF.

A word on this clone: Other DNA sequences in this sample translate to the same CDR3. The chain employs TRBV30 and TRBJ2-5, with TRBD2 matching 12 bases. With 1 base clipped from V and 4 bases from J, the junction kept 1 base outside the gene matches. The CDR3 consists of 14 residues. Germline values: CDR1 GTSNPN, CDR2 SVGIG (reference sequence). Here the CDR3 reads CAWSAGLAGETQYF. The CDR3 nucleotides read TGTGCCTGGAGTGCGGGACTAGCGGGAGAGACCCAGTACTTC.

The genes are TRBV28 and TRBJ2-1, with D unclear. The V gene's germline CDR1 is MDHEN and CDR2 SYDVKM. The length of the CDR3 is 12 residues. The V and J ends lost 9 bases and 1 base respectively, with 7 bases between them. The DNA for the CDR3 is TGTGCCAGTTCGGTATCCTACAATGAGCAGTTCTTC. Its protein product is CASSVSYNEQFF.

As for this clone: The sample holds other DNA sequences that translate to the same CDR3. CDR3 residues: CASSLGQVYEQYF. The CDR3 bases are TGTGCCAGCAGTTTGGGACAGGTCTACGAGCAGTACTTC. This sequence joins TRBV7-9 and TRBJ2-7, with 8 bases lining up with TRBD1. CDR3 length: 13 residues. Germline V gives CDR1 SEHNR, CDR2 FQNEAQ (reference sequence). Losses at the gene ends were 6 bases for V and 3 bases for J; bases not matched to a gene: 4.

The rearrangement joins TRBV9 to TRBJ2-7, with TRBD2 as a possible D gene (7 bases). The CDR3 covers 14 residues. The ends were cut back, 10 bases at V and 2 bases at J, with 19 bases in the middle. Looked up from germline, CDR1 is SGDLS and CDR2 is YYNGEE. The chain's CDR3 is CAGGRGADPYEQYF. CDR3 bases: TGTGCCGGGGGACGGGGGGCGGATCCCTACGAGCAGTACTTC.

The chain combines TRBV30 with TRBJ1-2; D is undetermined. Trimming removed 8 bases from V and 7 bases from J, with 14 bases in between. The germline V gene encodes CDR1 GTSNPN and CDR2 SVGIG (reference sequence). The CDR3 loop spans 11 amino acids. The CDR3 DNA is TGTGCCACGATCGACACGGCTGGCTACACCTTC. Translation gives CATIDTAGYTF.

V usage is TRBV29-1 and J usage is TRBJ2-2, with 9 bases matching TRBD1. The CDR3 spans 12 residues. V dropped 6 bases and J dropped 4; count of bases not matched to a gene: 0. Germline V gene sequence: CDR1 SQVTM, CDR2 ANQGSEA. The CDR3 sequence is CSVTGGTGELFF. Written as DNA, the CDR3 is TGCAGCGTGACAGGGGGCACCGGGGAGCTGTTTTTT.

CDR3 in amino acids: CASSLAAGRHYEQYF. For the CDR3, the DNA is TGTGCCAGCAGCTTAGCGGCAGGGAGGCACTACGAGCAGTACTTC. The rearrangement uses TRBV7-6 and TRBJ2-7, with D possibly being TRBD2 (6 bases). Germline loops: CDR1 SGHVS, CDR2 FNYEAQ. V was shortened by 0 bases and J by 3 bases, with 12 bases between the two germline ends. The CDR3 length is 15 residues.

The chain is built from TRBV12-3 or TRBV12-4 and TRBJ1-2; D is perhaps TRBD1 (5 bases). This CDR3 comprises 13 residues. V was cut by 3 bases and J by 8 bases, with 13 bases left in between. CDR3 sequence (DNA): TGTGCCAGCAGTTTCGGGGGATCGATGGGCTACACCTTC. Translation: CASSFGGSMGYTF.

V is TRBV7-2 and J is TRBJ2-4; 8 bases line up with TRBD2. This CDR3 has 17 residues. Germline CDR1 SGHTA, CDR2 FQGNSA. Losses at the gene ends were 5 bases for V and 2 bases for J; bases not matched to a gene: 11. CDR3 amino acids: CASSLGSTSGPKNIQYF. The CDR3 coding sequence is TGTGCCAGCAGCCTGGGGAGTACTAGCGGTCCCAAAAACATTCAGTACTTC.

The DNA of the CDR3 is TGTGCCAGCAGCTCCCTAGCGCGTACGAACACCGGGGAGCTGTTTTTT. This encodes CASSSLARTNTGELFF. The chain recombines TRBV7-3 with TRBJ2-2; TRBD2 is a possible D gene (6 bases). The CDR3 length is 16 residues. Germline loops: CDR1 SGHTA, CDR2 FQGTGA. V lost 4 bases and J lost 0, with 12 bases in between.